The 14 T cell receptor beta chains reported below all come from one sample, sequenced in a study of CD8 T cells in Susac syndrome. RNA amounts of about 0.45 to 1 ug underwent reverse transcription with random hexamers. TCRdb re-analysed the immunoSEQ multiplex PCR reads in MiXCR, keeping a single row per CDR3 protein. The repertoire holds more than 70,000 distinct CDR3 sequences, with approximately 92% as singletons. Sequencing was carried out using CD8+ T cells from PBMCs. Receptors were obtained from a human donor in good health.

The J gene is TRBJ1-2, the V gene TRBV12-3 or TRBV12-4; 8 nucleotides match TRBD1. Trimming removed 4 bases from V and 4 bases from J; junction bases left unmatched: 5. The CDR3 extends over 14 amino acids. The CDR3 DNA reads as TGTGCCAGCAGTTACGCAGGGGGCCTCTATGGCTACACCTTC. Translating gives CASSYAGGLYGYTF.

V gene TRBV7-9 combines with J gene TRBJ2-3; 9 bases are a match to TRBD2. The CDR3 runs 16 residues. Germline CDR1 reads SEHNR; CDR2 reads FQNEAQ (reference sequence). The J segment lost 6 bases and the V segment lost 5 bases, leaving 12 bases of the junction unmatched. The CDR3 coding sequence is TGTGCCAGCAGCGCCCCCCCCGGGACTAGCAGGGATACGCAGTATTTT. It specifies CASSAPPGTSRDTQYF.

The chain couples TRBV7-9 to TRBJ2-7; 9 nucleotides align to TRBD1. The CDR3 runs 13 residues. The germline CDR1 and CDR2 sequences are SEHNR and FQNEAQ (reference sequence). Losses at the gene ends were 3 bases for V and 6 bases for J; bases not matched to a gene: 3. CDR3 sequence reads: CASSLGQGTEQYF. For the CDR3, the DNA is TGTGCCAGCAGCTTGGGACAGGGCACCGAGCAGTACTTC.

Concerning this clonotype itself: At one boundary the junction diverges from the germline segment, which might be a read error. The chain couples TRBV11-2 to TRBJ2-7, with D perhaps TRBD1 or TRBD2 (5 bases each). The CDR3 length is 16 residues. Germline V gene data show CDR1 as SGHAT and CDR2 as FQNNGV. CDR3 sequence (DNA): TGTGCCCGCAGCCCCGGGTTTAGGGACCCCGACTACGAGCAGTACTTC. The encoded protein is CARSPGFRDPDYEQYF.

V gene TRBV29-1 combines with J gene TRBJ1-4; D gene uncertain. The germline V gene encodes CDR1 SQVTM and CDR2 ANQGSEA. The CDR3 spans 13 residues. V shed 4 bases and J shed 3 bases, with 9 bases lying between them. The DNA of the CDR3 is TGCAGCGTTGTTCCGACGGCTAATGAAAAACTGTTTTTT. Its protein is CSVVPTANEKLFF.

The CDR3 DNA sequence: TGTGCCAGCACACGGGACGGGGAGCTGTTTTTT. Protein: CASTRDGELFF. V is TRBV21-1 and J is TRBJ2-2; the D segment call TRBD1 is taken from the table without a DNA check. TRBV21-1 is a documented pseudogene. The CDR3 is 11 amino acids.

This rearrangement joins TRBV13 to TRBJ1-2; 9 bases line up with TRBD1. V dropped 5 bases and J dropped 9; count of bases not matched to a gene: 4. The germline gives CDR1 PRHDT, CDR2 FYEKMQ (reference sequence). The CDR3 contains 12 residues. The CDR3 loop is CASSTGQGRYTF. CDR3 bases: TGTGCCAGCAGCACGGGACAGGGCCGCTACACCTTC.

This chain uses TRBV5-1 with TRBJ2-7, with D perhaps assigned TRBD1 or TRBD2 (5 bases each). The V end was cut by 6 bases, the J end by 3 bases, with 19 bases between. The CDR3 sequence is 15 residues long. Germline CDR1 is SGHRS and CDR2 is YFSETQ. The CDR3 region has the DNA TGCGCCAGCAAGAATGATTGGGGGATCAGCTACGAGCAGTACTTC. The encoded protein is CASKNDWGISYEQYF.

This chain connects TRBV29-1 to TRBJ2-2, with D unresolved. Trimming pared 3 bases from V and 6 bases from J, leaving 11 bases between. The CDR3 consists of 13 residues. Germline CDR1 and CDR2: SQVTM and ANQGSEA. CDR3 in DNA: TGCAGCGTTGACTCGGGCGGCGCCGGGGAGCTGTTTTTT. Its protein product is CSVDSGGAGELFF.

In nucleotides, the CDR3 is TGTGCCAGCAGCCGCGGGGACTACCAAGAGACCCAGTACTTC. Amino acid sequence: CASSRGDYQETQYF. This chain connects TRBV14 to TRBJ2-5; tentatively, D is TRBD2 (6 bases). Per germline, CDR1 SGHDN and CDR2 FVKESK. Trimming shortened V by 4 bases and J by 0 bases, and 9 bases separated the two germline ends. The CDR3 contains 14 residues.

CDR3 loop: CASRRKGSSYNEQFF. The CDR3 region has the DNA TGTGCCAGCAGACGAAAGGGGAGCTCCTACAATGAGCAGTTCTTC. This rearrangement joins TRBV2 to TRBJ2-1; D possibly matches TRBD1 or TRBD2 (5 bases each). Germline V gene data show CDR1 as SNHLY and CDR2 as FYNNEI. The CDR3 loop spans 15 amino acids. V shed 6 bases and J shed 0 bases, with 12 bases lying between them.

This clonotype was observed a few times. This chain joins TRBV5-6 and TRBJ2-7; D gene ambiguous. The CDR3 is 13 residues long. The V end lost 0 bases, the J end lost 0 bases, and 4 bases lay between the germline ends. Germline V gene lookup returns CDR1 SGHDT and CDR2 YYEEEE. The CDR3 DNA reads TGTGCCAGCAGCTTGGTAAGCTCCTACGAGCAGTACTTC. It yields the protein CASSLVSSYEQYF.

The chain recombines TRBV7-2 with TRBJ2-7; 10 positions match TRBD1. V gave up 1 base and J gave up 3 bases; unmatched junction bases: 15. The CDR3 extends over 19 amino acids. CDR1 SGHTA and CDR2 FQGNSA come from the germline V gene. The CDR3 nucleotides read TGTGCCAGCAGCTTAGGAAAGAGTACCGGGACAGGGGACAGCTACGAGCAGTACTTC. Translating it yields CASSLGKSTGTGDSYEQYF.

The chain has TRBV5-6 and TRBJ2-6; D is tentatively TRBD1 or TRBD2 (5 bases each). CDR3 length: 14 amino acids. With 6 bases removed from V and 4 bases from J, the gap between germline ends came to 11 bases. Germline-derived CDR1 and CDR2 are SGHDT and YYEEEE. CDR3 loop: CASTAGAGANVLTF. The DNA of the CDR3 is TGTGCCAGCACAGCCGGGGCCGGGGCCAACGTCCTGACTTTC.